The sample holds many counts of the clone carrying this T cell receptor beta chain. V was pared by 6 bases and J by 6 bases, with 10 bases of the junction left unmatched. The length of the CDR3 is 14 residues. These data are taken from a study of T-cell reconstitution after alpha-beta-depleted transplantation in children. It was with unique molecular identifiers that the TCRbeta library was prepared. TCRdb processed the PCR reads anew with MiXCR; each CDR3 protein has one entry. This table has 200,000 to 250,000 distinct CDR3 sequences, approximately 12% appearing once. The sequence was collected from a human donor who donated a stem cell graft to a child with acute lymphoblastic leukemia. This specimen was PBMCs from the stem cell graft donor, taken from the stem cell graft. V is TRBV12-3 or TRBV12-4 and J is TRBJ2-7, with 8 bases identical to TRBD2. The CDR3 DNA follows: TGTGCCAGCAGGACGAGCGGGAGTTCGGGCGAGCAGTACTTC. Its translation: CASRTSGSSGEQYF.